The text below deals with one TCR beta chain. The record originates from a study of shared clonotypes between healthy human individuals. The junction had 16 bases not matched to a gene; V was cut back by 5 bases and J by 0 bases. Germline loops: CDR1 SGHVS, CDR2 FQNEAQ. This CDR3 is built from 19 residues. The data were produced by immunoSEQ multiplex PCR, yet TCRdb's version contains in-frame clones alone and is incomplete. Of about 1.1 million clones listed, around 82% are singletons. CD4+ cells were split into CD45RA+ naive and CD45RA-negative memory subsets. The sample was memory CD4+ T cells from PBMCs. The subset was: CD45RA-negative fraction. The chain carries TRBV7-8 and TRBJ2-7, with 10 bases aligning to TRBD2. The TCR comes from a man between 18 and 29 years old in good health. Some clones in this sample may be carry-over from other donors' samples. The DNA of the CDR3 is TGTGCCAGCAGCCCCATGCCCTATAGCGGGAGGCAAAGCTCCTACGAGCAGTACTTC. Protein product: CASSPMPYSGRQSSYEQYF. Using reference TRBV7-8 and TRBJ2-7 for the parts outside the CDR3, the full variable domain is GAGVSQSPRYKVAKRGQDVALRCDPISGHVSLFWYQQALGQGPEFLTYFQNEAQLDKSGLPSDRFFAERPEGSVSTLKIQRTQQEDSAVYLCASSPMPYSGRQSSYEQYFGPGTRLTVT.